This entry describes one T cell receptor beta chain. The target of this receptor is not known. No base quality information exists; no much larger clone differs at one position. These data belong to a study of blood T cells in healthy people across ages (dated by TCRdb to 2015 to 2017). About the full investigation: Template switching captured roughly one uniquely barcoded TCR beta cDNA molecule per two T cells in model experiments. Age-related changes in TCR beta repertoire diversity were measured in the study by deep sequencing normalized with unique cDNA molecular identifiers. Donors were grouped into four age groups: young (average roughly 15 years), middle-aged (39), aged (around 60) and long-lived (about 89). Donors of different ages were randomly distributed across sequencing lanes to avoid experimental bias. The study analyzed two additional independent replicas of 1 million unique cDNA reads from the same blood draw for two donors, one aged 18 to 30 and one aged 80 or older.

The germline V gene yields ENHRY for CDR1 and SYGVKD for CDR2. Trimmed from V: 2 bases; trimmed from J: 8 bases; junction bases lacking a gene match: 6. The CDR3 covers 15 residues, taking in both the cysteine and the phenylalanine. Only the CDR3 portion is preserved as DNA: 45 bases, with reading frame beginning at the first base. Preparation of the library involved 5' RACE. The sample was run on an Illumina HiSeq 2500. A second PCR of roughly 7 to 12 cycles was run with a J-beta primer mix and a sample-barcoded 5' primer. A unique molecular identifier was introduced onto each TCR beta cDNA molecule by a template-switch 5' adaptor carrying 12 random nucleotides. Each sample yielded at least 2.5 million CDR3-containing paired-end reads. First-strand cDNA was synthesized from all RNA with the Mint cDNA synthesis kit, primed by a TRBC-specific oligonucleotide. Following uracil-DNA glycosylase treatment, all cDNA underwent a first 18-cycle PCR with the universal primers M1SS and BC2_uni_R. The authors' analysis ran thus. For normalization, 1 million high-quality reads, each with a distinct molecular identifier, were randomly selected from each sample. Reads sharing molecular identifiers were discarded rather than binned into consensus sequences. MiTCR, run with a Q25 quality threshold and the strictest error-elimination algorithm, handled CDR3 identification, clonotype clustering and error correction. A nonparametric unseen species model with Euler transformation was used to estimate a lower bound on total TCR beta diversity. TCRdb reprocessing: public reads trimmed at Q25 with fastp, clones called with MiXCR, in-frame beta chains kept. Each CDR3 protein gets just one entry, which takes the most common genes and DNA from the rows behind it. The V and J calls and clone size are TCRdb's, not the authors'. Within this sample are around 1,500,000 distinct CDR3 sequences, with approximately 42% of them counted one time only. 7.9% of the sample comes from the top ten.

Donors were a few dozen systemically healthy Caucasian individuals from Russia aged roughly 6 to 95 years. Roughly 10 milliliters of peripheral blood were drawn from each donor into EDTA-treated Vacutainer tubes. Ficoll-Paque density-gradient centrifugation was used to isolate PBMCs, with at least 6.5 million obtained per sample. Trizol reagent was used to extract total RNA from the PBMCs, yielding at least 6 micrograms per sample. The percentages of naive CD45RAhigh/CD27high T cells were determined by flow cytometry on a PBMC aliquot from every donor. Summary of the overall study and its limitations: Total diversity estimates from one million sequenced T cells were considered lower bounds and underestimates. Because profiling used bulk unsorted PBMCs, naive and antigen-experienced compartments could not be compared conclusively. Compared with the aged group, the long-lived group had more naive CD4+ T cells, fewer expanded clones and increased TCR diversity, a pattern suggesting age selection. Because the CMV infection status of the donors was unknown, age-related changes in expanded clonotypes may potentially have been confounded. The percentage of naive T cells measured by flow cytometry correlated strongly with observed TCR beta diversity. As age increased, observed TCR beta diversity per million T cells dropped in a roughly linear way, and a significant reduction was already evident by age around 41.

This TCR was sampled from a woman aged 18-29 years in good health. This chain joins TRBV10-3 to TRBJ1-4, and 9 junction bases match TRBD1. The sample was blood. Here the CDR3 is given as CAISELYGQGEKLFF. The sequenced DNA is TGTGCCATCAGTGAGCTATATGGACAGGGGGAAAAACTGTTTTTT.